This TCR beta chain appears in the sequencing data of a study of early T cells in non-severe SARS-CoV-2 infection. TCRdb reprocessed the 5' RACE reads with MiXCR, giving one entry per CDR3 protein. The table shows tens of thousands of distinct CDR3 sequences, with 12% occurring only once. The trim removed 5 bases at V and 8 bases at J, leaving 10 bases unmatched. CDR3 length: 14 residues. The germline V gene encodes CDR1 MGHRA and CDR2 YSYEKL. This clonotype was counted between two and nine times. This TCR was sampled from an adult who was a healthcare worker with PCR-confirmed SARS-CoV-2 infection or an uninfected control (not recorded which). The sequenced sample consisted of whole blood. The chain recombines TRBV4-1 with TRBJ1-2; the match to TRBD1 covers 8 bases. The CDR3 here is CASSVLDRVNGYTF. As DNA, the CDR3 is TGCGCCAGCAGCGTTCTGGACAGGGTCAACGGCTACACCTTC.